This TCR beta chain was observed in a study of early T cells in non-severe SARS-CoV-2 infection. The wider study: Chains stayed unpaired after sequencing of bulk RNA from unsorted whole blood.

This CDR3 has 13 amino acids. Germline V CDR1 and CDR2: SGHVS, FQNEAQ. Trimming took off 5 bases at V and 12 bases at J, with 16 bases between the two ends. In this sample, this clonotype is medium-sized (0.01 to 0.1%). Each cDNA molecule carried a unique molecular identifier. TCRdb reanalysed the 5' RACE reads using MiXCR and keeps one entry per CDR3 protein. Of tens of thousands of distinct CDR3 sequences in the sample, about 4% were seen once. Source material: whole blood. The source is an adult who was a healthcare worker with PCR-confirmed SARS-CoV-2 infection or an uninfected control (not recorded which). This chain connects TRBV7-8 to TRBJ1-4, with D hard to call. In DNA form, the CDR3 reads TGTGCCAGCAGCGCCGGACGGGAAGGAGAACTGTTTTTT. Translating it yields CASSAGREGELFF.